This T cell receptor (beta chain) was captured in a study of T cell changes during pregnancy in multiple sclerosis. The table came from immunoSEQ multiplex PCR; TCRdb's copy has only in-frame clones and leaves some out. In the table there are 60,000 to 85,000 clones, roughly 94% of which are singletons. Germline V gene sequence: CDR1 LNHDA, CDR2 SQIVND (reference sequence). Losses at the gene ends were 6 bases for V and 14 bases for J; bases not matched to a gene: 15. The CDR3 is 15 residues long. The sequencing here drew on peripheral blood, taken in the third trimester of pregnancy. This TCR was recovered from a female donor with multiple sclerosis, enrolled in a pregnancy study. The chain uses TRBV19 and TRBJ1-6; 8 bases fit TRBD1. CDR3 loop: CASSKGRQGLGTLHF. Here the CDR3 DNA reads TGTGCCAGTAGCAAGGGAAGACAGGGGCTCGGGACCCTCCACTTT.